The T cell receptor (beta chain) under discussion was sequenced for a study of early T cells in non-severe SARS-CoV-2 infection. Using its own MiXCR run on the 5' RACE reads, TCRdb lists one record per CDR3 protein. The table shows more than 65,000 distinct CDR3 sequences, with around 12% occurring only once. This clonotype was seen many times. There are 14 residues in the CDR3. Trimming removed 6 bases from V and 4 bases from J, with 16 bases in between. Per germline, CDR1 DFQATT and CDR2 SNEGSKA (reference sequence). Specimen: whole blood. This chain uses TRBV20-1 with TRBJ2-1; D may be TRBD2 (6 bases). This receptor was identified in an adult who was a healthcare worker with PCR-confirmed SARS-CoV-2 infection or an uninfected control (not recorded which). The CDR3 sequence is CSATLRAGYNEQFF. CDR3 in DNA: TGCAGTGCCACCTTACGGGCGGGGTACAATGAGCAGTTCTTC.